This is a list of T cell receptor beta chains from one sample in a study of PD-1 blockade in classical Hodgkin lymphoma. The table came from immunoSEQ multiplex PCR; TCRdb's copy has only in-frame clones and leaves some out. This table has under 8,500 clones, about 77% appearing once. Sequencing was performed on CD4+ T cells from blood, taken at baseline. These receptors were obtained from a human donor with classical Hodgkin lymphoma. Both conserved end residues are part of each CDR3. Fields, in order: clone size, D gene, V gene, J gene, CDR3 protein, CDR3 DNA. D genes are given only for firm matches. Clone size is shown for a subset of rows, as once, few, many or a class of expanded clone.

few	.	TRBV18	TRBJ1-5	CASSSDTGNQPQHF	TGTGCCAGCTCAAGCGACACGGGCAATCAGCCCCAGCATTTT
.	TRBD2	TRBV5-1	TRBJ2-3	CASSLAGGKDTQYF	TGCGCCAGCAGCTTGGCCGGGGGGAAAGATACGCAGTATTTT
.	.	TRBV7-2	TRBJ2-5	CASSLGIRRETQYF	TGTGCCAGCAGCTTAGGTATCCGCAGAGAGACCCAGTACTTC
.	.	TRBV7-2	TRBJ1-4	CASSLTNSGIVKLFF	TGTGCCAGCAGCTTAACCAATTCAGGGATTGTAAAACTGTTTTTT
few	TRBD2	TRBV10-1	TRBJ2-1	CASSEGPSGPDNEQFF	TGCGCCAGCAGTGAAGGCCCTAGCGGACCCGACAATGAGCAGTTCTTC
.	TRBD1	TRBV29-1	TRBJ1-1	CSVSGTGGNTEAFF	TGCAGCGTTTCCGGGACAGGGGGGAACACTGAAGCTTTCTTT
.	.	TRBV9	TRBJ2-5	CASSVAVAGRETQYF	TGTGCCAGCAGCGTAGCTGTCGCAGGCCGAGAGACCCAGTACTTC
.	TRBD2	TRBV5-4	TRBJ2-1	CASSQIITSGYNEQFF	TGTGCCAGCAGCCAAATAATAACTAGCGGGTACAATGAGCAGTTCTTC
.	TRBD1	TRBV19	TRBJ1-6	CASRQGQGYNSPLHF	TGTGCCAGTAGGCAGGGACAGGGCTATAATTCACCCCTCCACTTT
.	TRBD1	TRBV5-1	TRBJ1-4	CASSGGQGGNEKLFF	TGCGCCAGCAGCGGAGGACAGGGGGGGAATGAAAAACTGTTTTTT
.	TRBD1	TRBV2	TRBJ1-3	CASSAGGSGNTIYF	TGTGCCAGCAGCGCAGGGGGATCTGGAAACACCATATATTTT
.	.	TRBV28	TRBJ2-3	CASSSSSWVTDTQYF	TGTGCCAGCAGTTCCTCAAGCTGGGTTACAGATACGCAGTATTTT
.	TRBD1	TRBV7-2	TRBJ2-1	CASSLPRTGNHEQFF	TGTGCCAGCAGCTTACCCCGGACAGGGAACCATGAGCAGTTCTTC
.	.	TRBV19	TRBJ2-3	CASKVAVTDTQYF	TGTGCCAGTAAGGTAGCGGTCACAGATACGCAGTATTTT
.	.	TRBV7-2	TRBJ1-5	CASSLGRGIGEPQHF	TGTGCCAGCAGCTTAGGACGGGGAATAGGGGAGCCCCAGCATTTT
once	TRBD2	TRBV5-6	TRBJ2-3	CASSGVGGRAEDTQYF	TGTGCCAGCAGCGGCGTGGGCGGGAGGGCCGAAGATACGCAGTATTTT
.	.	TRBV7-2	TRBJ2-1	CASSFLSAAYNEQFF	TGTGCCAGCAGCTTTCTTTCAGCGGCCTACAATGAGCAGTTCTTC
.	TRBD1	TRBV5-4	TRBJ1-2	CASSTQGGDGYTF	TGCGCCAGCAGCACACAGGGGGGAGATGGCTACACCTTC
.	TRBD1	TRBV6-6	TRBJ1-5	CASSPGTGSGGQHF	TGTGCCAGCAGTCCCGGGACCGGGTCAGGGGGCCAGCATTTT
.	TRBD1	TRBV28	TRBJ1-6	CASSYTGVGSYNSPLHF	TGTGCCAGCAGCTACACAGGGGTAGGTTCCTATAATTCACCCCTCCACTTT
.	.	TRBV11-2	TRBJ2-7	CASSLATYEQYF	TGTGCCAGCAGCTTAGCAACCTACGAGCAGTACTTC
.	TRBD2	TRBV5-1	TRBJ2-5	CASSLLTSGGALQETQYF	TGCGCCAGCAGCCTACTAACTAGCGGGGGGGCCCTCCAAGAGACCCAGTACTTC
.	TRBD2	TRBV5-1	TRBJ2-3	CASSGTSGTDTQYF	TGCGCCAGCAGCGGGACTAGCGGCACAGATACGCAGTATTTT
few	.	TRBV19	TRBJ1-3	CASNPLGGGANTIYF	TGTGCCAGTAACCCCCTGGGGGGGGGAGCGAACACCATATATTTT
.	TRBD1	TRBV30	TRBJ1-1	CAWDRGLNTEAFF	TGTGCCTGGGACAGGGGACTGAACACTGAAGCTTTCTTT
.	.	TRBV9	TRBJ1-2	CASSVSQGNYGYTF	TGTGCCAGCAGCGTCAGTCAGGGGAACTATGGCTACACCTTC
.	.	TRBV4-1	TRBJ1-2	CASSQPQRGRGGGYTF	TGCGCCAGCAGCCAACCCCAACGGGGCAGGGGAGGCGGCTACACCTTC
.	.	TRBV29-1	TRBJ2-7	CSVEAASHPEQYF	TGCAGCGTTGAGGCAGCCTCCCATCCCGAGCAGTACTTC
.	.	TRBV10-3	TRBJ1-6	CAIKPGANNSPLHF	TGTGCCATCAAGCCTGGGGCCAATAATTCACCCCTCCACTTT
.	.	TRBV13	TRBJ2-5	CASSLGAGQYQETQYF	TGTGCCAGCAGCTTAGGGGCAGGACAGTATCAAGAGACCCAGTACTTC
.	.	TRBV19	TRBJ1-4	CASSLGTNEKLFF	TGTGCCAGTAGTCTTGGGACTAATGAAAAACTGTTTTTT
.	.	TRBV27	TRBJ2-5	CASKSWQGGQETQYF	TGTGCCAGCAAGTCCTGGCAGGGTGGGCAAGAGACCCAGTACTTC
.	.	TRBV6-5	TRBJ1-2	CASTRTQGNRYGYTF	TGTGCCAGCACCCGTACCCAGGGGAACCGCTATGGCTACACCTTC
few	.	TRBV4-1	TRBJ1-5	CASSLRPINQPQHF	TGCGCCAGCAGCCTCCGACCGATCAATCAGCCCCAGCATTTT
.	TRBD1	TRBV15	TRBJ2-1	CATRMTGGDEQFF	TGTGCCACCAGAATGACAGGGGGCGATGAGCAGTTCTTC
.	.	TRBV25-1	TRBJ1-2	CASSPPGLNYGYTF	TGTGCCAGCAGTCCTCCGGGCTTGAACTATGGCTACACCTTC
once	.	TRBV6-5	TRBJ2-7	CASSYSPTKGYEQYF	TGTGCCAGCAGTTACTCCCCAACCAAGGGCTACGAGCAGTACTTC
few	.	TRBV7-2	TRBJ1-6	CASSLGQVGSPLHF	TGTGCCAGCAGCTTAGGACAGGTCGGTTCACCCCTCCACTTT
.	.	TRBV27	TRBJ2-3	CASSPGHTFNTQYF	TGTGCCAGCAGTCCGGGACACACATTCAATACGCAGTATTTT
.	TRBD2	TRBV9	TRBJ2-2	CASSVLAGGITGELFF	TGTGCCAGCAGCGTGCTAGCGGGGGGGATCACCGGGGAGCTGTTTTTT